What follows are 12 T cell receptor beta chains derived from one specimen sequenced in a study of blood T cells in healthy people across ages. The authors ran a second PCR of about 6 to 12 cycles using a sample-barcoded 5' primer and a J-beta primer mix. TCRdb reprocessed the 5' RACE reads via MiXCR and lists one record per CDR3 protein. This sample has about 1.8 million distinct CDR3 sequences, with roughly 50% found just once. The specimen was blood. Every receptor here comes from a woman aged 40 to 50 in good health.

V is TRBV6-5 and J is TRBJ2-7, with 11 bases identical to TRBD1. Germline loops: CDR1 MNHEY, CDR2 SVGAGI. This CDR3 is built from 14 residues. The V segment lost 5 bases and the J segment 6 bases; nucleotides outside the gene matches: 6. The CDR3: CASSRTGTGGEQYF. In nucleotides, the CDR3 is TGTGCCAGCAGTCGAACCGGGACAGGGGGCGAGCAGTACTTC.

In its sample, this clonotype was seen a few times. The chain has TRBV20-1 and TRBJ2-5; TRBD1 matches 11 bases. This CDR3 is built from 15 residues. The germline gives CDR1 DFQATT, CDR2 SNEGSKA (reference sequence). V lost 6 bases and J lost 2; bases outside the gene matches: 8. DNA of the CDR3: TGCAGTGCGCTAAACCGGGACAGGGGGCAAGAGACCCAGTACTTC. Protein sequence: CSALNRDRGQETQYF.

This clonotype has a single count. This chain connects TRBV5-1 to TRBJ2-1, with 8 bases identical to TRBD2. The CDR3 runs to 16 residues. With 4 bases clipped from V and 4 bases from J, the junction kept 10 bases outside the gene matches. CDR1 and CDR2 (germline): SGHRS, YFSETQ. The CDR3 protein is CASSPREGRTYNEQFF. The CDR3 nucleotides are TGCGCCAGCAGCCCCCGGGAGGGACGCACGTACAATGAGCAGTTCTTC.

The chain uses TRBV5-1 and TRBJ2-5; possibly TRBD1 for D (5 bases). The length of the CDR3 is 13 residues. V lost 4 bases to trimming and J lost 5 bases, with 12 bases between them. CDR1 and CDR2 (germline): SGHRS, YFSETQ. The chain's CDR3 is CASSDVSGETQYF. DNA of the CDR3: TGCGCCAGCAGCGATGTCTCAGGGGAGACCCAGTACTTC.

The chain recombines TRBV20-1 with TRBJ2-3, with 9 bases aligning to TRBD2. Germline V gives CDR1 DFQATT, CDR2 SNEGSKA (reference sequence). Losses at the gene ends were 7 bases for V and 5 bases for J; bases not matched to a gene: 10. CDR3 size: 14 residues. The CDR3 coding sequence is TGCAGTGTACCTCGCGGGGGGGCAAGAGATACGCAGTATTTT. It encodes CSVPRGGARDTQYF.

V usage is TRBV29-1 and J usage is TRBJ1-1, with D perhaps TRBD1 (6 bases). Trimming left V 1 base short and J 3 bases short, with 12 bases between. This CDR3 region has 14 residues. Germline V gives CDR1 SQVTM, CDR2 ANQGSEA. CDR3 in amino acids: CSVEVTGTHTEAFF. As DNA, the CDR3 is TGCAGCGTTGAAGTTACAGGGACGCACACTGAAGCTTTCTTT. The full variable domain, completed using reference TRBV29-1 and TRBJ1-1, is SAVISQKPSRDICQRGTSLTIQCQVDSQVTMMFWYRQQPGQSLTLIATANQGSEATYESGFVIDKFPISRPNLTFSTLTVSNMSPEDSSIYLCSVEVTGTHTEAFFGQGTRLTVV.

The CDR3 DNA reads as TGCGCCAGCAGCCAAGGACAGCCCTATAATTCACCCCTCCACTTT. As protein: CASSQGQPYNSPLHF. The chain joins TRBV4-1 to TRBJ1-6; possible D gene TRBD1, 5 bases. The CDR3 contains 15 residues. Germline CDR1 reads MGHRA; CDR2 reads YSYEKL. The V gene lost 1 base and the J gene lost 2 bases, with 6 bases spanning the gap.

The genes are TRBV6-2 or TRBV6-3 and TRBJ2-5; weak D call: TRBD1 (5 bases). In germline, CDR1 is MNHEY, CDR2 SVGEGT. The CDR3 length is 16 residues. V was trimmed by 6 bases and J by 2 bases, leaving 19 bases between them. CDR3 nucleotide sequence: TGTGCCAGCAGATACCACAGGATTCGGAATCAAGAGACCCAGTACTTC. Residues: CASRYHRIRNQETQYF.

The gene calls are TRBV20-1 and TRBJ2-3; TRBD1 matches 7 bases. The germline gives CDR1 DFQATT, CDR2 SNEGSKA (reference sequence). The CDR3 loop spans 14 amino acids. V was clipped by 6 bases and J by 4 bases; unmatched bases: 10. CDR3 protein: CSASGTVGPDTQYF. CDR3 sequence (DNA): TGCAGTGCATCCGGGACAGTGGGACCAGATACGCAGTATTTT.

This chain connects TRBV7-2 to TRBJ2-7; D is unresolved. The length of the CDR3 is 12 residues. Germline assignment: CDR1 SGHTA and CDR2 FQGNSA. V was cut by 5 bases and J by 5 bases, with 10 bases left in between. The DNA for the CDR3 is TGTACCAGCAGCGGACGGGTCGACGAGCAGTACTTC. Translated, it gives CTSSGRVDEQYF. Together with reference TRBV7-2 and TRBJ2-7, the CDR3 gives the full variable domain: GAGVSQSPSNKVTEKGKDVELRCDPISGHTALYWYRQSLGQGLEFLIYFQGNSAPDKSGLPSDRFSAERTGGSVSTLTIQRTQQEDSAVYLCTSSGRVDEQYFGPGTRLTVT.

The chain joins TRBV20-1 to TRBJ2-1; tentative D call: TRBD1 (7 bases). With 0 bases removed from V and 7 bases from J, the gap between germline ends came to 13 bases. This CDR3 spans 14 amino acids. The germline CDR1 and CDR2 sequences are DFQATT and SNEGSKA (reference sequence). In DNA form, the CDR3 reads TGCAGTGCTAGAGATCCACAGGGGAGGAATGAGCAGTTCTTC. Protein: CSARDPQGRNEQFF.

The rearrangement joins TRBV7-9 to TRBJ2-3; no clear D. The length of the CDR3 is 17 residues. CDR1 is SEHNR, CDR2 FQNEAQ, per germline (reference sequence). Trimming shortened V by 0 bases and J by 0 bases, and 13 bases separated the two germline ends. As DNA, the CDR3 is TGTGCCAGCAGCTTAGCGGCTGGCGGACCTAGCACAGATACGCAGTATTTT. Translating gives CASSLAAGGPSTDTQYF.